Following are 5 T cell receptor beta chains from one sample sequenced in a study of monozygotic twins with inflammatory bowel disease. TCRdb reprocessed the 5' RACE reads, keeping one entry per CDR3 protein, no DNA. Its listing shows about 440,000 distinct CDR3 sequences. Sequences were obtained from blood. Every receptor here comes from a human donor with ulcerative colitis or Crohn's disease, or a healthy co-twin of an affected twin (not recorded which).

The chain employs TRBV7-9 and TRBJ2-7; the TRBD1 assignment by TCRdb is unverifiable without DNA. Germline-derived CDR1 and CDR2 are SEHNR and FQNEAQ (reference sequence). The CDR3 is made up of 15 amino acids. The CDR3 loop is CASSSVSRGGYEQYF.

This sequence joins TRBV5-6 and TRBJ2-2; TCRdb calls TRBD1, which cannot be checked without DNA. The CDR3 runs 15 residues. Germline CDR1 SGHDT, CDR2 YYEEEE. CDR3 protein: CASSPDSGNTGELFF.

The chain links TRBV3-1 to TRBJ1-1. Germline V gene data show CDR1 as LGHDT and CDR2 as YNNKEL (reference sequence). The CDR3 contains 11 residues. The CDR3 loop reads CASSHLREAFF.

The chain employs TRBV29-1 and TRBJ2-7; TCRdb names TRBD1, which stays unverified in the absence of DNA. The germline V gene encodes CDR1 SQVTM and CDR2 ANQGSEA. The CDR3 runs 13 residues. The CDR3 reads CSVAPTGSLKQYF.

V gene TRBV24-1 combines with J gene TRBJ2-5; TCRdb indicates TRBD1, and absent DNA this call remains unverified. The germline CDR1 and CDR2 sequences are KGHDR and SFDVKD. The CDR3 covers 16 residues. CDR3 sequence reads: CATSDAAGGFQETQYF.